This TCR beta chain was sequenced in a study of breast tumors, draining lymph nodes, adjacent tissues. The study, taken as a whole, reports: Tumors had less TCR diversity than lymph nodes, more than nontumor tissue. The lymph node origin of tumor T cells was framed as consistent with a hypothesis, not demonstrated. Findings are consistent with lymph node origin and intratumoral expansion of most tumor T cells. Luminal-like breast cancer showed significantly higher tumor–nontumor repertoire similarity than basal-like.

MiXCR, run by TCRdb on the multiplex PCR reads, gives a single entry per CDR3 protein. Of some 31,000 distinct CDR3 sequences in the sample, approximately 63% were seen once. This CDR3 has 16 amino acids. The germline gives CDR1 MGHRA, CDR2 YSYEKL. Trimming stripped 0 bases from V and 7 bases from J, with 16 bases between. With regard to this clonotype: Its antigen remains unidentified.

The chain has TRBV4-1 and TRBJ1-5; D is perhaps TRBD1 (6 bases). The specimen was breast tumor tissue. This TCR came from a female donor with breast cancer. Some clones in this sample may be carry-over from other donors' samples. The DNA of the CDR3 is TGCGCCAGCAGCCAAGAGGCAACAGGGAGAAAACAGCCCCAGCATTTT. It encodes CASSQEATGRKQPQHF.